Below, 9 T cell receptor beta chains from the same sample are listed, as sequenced in a study of blood T cell repertoires in COVID-19. Repertoires were generated with immunoSEQ multiplex PCR, while TCRdb's copy carries only in-frame clones and drops some. The sample carries 100,000 to 150,000 clones, over 70% recorded once. Sequencing was carried out using peripheral blood. All receptors come from a woman aged 70 to 79 with acute or convalescent COVID-19.

The rearrangement joins TRBV28 to TRBJ2-1, with TRBD2 identical over 7 bases. With 7 bases clipped from V and 4 bases from J, the junction kept 13 bases outside the gene matches. The CDR3 has 16 residues. Per the germline V gene, CDR1 is MDHEN and CDR2 is SYDVKM. CDR3 protein: CASTTWGGGGYNEQFF. As DNA, the CDR3 is TGTGCCAGCACTACCTGGGGGGGAGGCGGGTACAATGAGCAGTTCTTC.

The V call is TRBV7-6, the J call TRBJ1-4; the D is unclear. Germline V gene data show CDR1 as SGHVS and CDR2 as FNYEAQ. The V gene lost 5 bases and the J gene lost 2 bases, with 9 bases spanning the gap. The CDR3 has 14 amino acids. The CDR3 reads CASSPRATNEKLFF. As DNA, the CDR3 is TGTGCCAGCAGCCCGAGGGCCACTAATGAAAAACTGTTTTTT.

The rearrangement links TRBV5-6 to TRBJ2-7; D remains ambiguous. CDR3 length: 13 residues. Trimming removed 5 bases from V and 3 bases from J, with 12 bases in between. CDR1 is SGHDT and CDR2 is YYEEEE in the germline V gene. The CDR3 nucleotides read TGTGCCAGCAGTCCGAGACACATCTACGAGCAGTACTTC. It is translated as CASSPRHIYEQYF.

This chain joins TRBV29-1 and TRBJ2-7; 8 bases match TRBD1. The CDR3 extends over 14 amino acids. Looked up from germline, CDR1 is SQVTM and CDR2 is ANQGSEA. V lost 0 bases and J lost 4; bases outside the gene matches: 5. The DNA of the CDR3 is TGCAGCGTTGAAGATCGGACAGGGAAATACGAGCAGTACTTC. Protein product: CSVEDRTGKYEQYF.

V is TRBV28 and J is TRBJ1-5; 8 bases line up with TRBD1. The junction had 8 bases not matched to a gene; V was cut back by 6 bases and J by 1 base. Germline V gene data show CDR1 as MDHEN and CDR2 as SYDVKM. The CDR3 is 16 amino acids. The chain's CDR3 is CASSPGQVRSNQPQHF. The CDR3 nucleotides read TGTGCCAGCAGCCCGGGACAGGTCCGGAGCAATCAGCCCCAGCATTTT.

The gene calls are TRBV9 and TRBJ1-1; TRBD1 matches at 7 bases. This CDR3 region has 15 residues. Trimming cost V 4 bases and J 7 bases; bases outside gene matches: 13. Germline values: CDR1 SGDLS, CDR2 YYNGEE. The CDR3 is CASSNPSGTDNEAFF. The CDR3 DNA sequence: TGTGCCAGCAGCAACCCATCAGGGACAGACAATGAAGCTTTCTTT.

The rearrangement links TRBV29-1 to TRBJ2-5, with 8 bases aligning to TRBD1. Unmatched junction bases numbered 9, after V lost 7 bases and J lost 5 bases. Germline CDR1 reads SQVTM; CDR2 reads ANQGSEA. The CDR3 is 13 residues long. CDR3 residues: CSAADRVWETQYF. DNA of the CDR3: TGCAGCGCTGCGGACAGGGTCTGGGAGACCCAGTACTTC.

This clone was counted only a few times. This chain uses TRBV28 with TRBJ1-1; D might be TRBD1 (5 bases). Germline CDR1 MDHEN, CDR2 SYDVKM. The germline V and J ends were trimmed by 1 base and 10 bases, with 16 bases remaining between them. This CDR3 is 14 amino acids long. This chain's CDR3 is CASSLSGGSFGAFF. In DNA, the CDR3 is TGTGCCAGCAGTTTATCGGGGGGTTCTTTTGGAGCTTTCTTT. Filled out from reference TRBV28 and TRBJ1-1, the complete variable domain reads DVKVTQSSRYLVKRTGEKVFLECVQDMDHENMFWYRQDPGLGLRLIYFSYDVKMKEKGDIPEGYSVSREKKERFSLILESASTNQTSMYLCASSLSGGSFGAFFGQGTRLTVV.

This chain links TRBV4-1 with TRBJ1-5; D not resolved. CDR3 length: 14 residues. Germline CDR1 MGHRA, CDR2 YSYEKL. The V end lost 1 base, the J end lost 7 bases, and 11 bases lay between the germline ends. CDR3 sequence: CASSQGPVGQPQHF. The DNA of the CDR3 is TGCGCCAGCAGCCAAGGCCCAGTTGGCCAGCCCCAGCATTTT.